This T cell receptor beta chain was captured in a study of shared T cell receptors in the human thymus. Only in-frame clones appear in the TCRdb table, and some are missing; sequencing was by immunoSEQ multiplex PCR. The sample records 550,000 to 800,000 clones, approximately 85% being singletons. Germline-derived CDR1 and CDR2 are MGHRA and YSYEKL. V was pared by 0 bases and J by 6 bases, with 11 bases of the junction left unmatched. CDR3 length: 18 amino acids. The data were also submitted as part of a second study, on human thymus T cells. From that paper: Samples came from healthy Finnish infants during open corrective cardiac surgery. Resections that were taken during corrective heart surgery supplied the thymus tissue. Related studies found that unrelated individuals share highly overlapping thymic repertoires.

The sequenced material came from thymocytes. V is TRBV4-1 and J is TRBJ1-6; 7 bases are shared with TRBD1. The receptor comes from a girl less than two years old with a congenital heart defect. CDR3 in amino acids: CASSQDLQGPSPNSPLHF. In nucleotides, the CDR3 is TGCGCCAGCAGCCAAGATCTACAGGGGCCGAGCCCTAATTCACCCCTCCACTTT.